This T cell receptor beta chain emerged from a study of T cell clusters in autoimmune cytopenias (dated by TCRdb to the late 2010s). Turning to the overall study: Of the 43 healthy donor controls, around 21 were female, and the group had a mean age of 56 years and a median age of 59 years. The study aimed to test whether autoimmune cytopenia patients carry a disease-specific immune repertoire signature usable as a blood-based biomarker. For primary cytopenia, about two dozen age-matched healthy donors were used as controls, and for secondary cytopenia, about 15 age-matched CLL patients were used as controls. Repertoires from autoimmune hepatitis patients were compared with those of over 20 healthy donors matched for age and sex. TRB sequencing reached a median depth of around 52,000 reads per sample and yielded a median of approximately 2,200 distinct TRB clonotypes per sample. TRB and IGH repertoires from peripheral blood were sequenced in autoimmune cytopenia patients at active disease and during treatment follow-up, with healthy, CLL and autoimmune hepatitis controls included alongside. The study at large found these results: TRB repertoire shifts, with less even repertoires in secondary cytopenia and CLL, mostly reflected lymphoma bias rather than autoimmunity. In the comparison of secondary cytopenia with CLL, the cluster-lack signature was not observed, apparently because the dominant lymphoma-associated repertoire masked the signature. Compared with active autoimmune hepatitis patients, healthy donors had almost three times as many exclusive TRB clusters, a finding consistent with an autoimmunity-wide signature. The T cell clusters were defined only in silico, and the functional role of the clusters still needed to be validated experimentally. GLIPH results suggested that primary autoimmune cytopenia patients were missing physiological T cell clusters, with 50 or so clusters found only in healthy donors compared with fewer than 20 found only in patients.

For this clonotype: Its specific antigen is unknown.

There are 12 amino acids in the CDR3, from cysteine to phenylalanine inclusive. The DNA is unrecorded. In the germline V gene, CDR1 corresponds to MNHNS and CDR2 to SASEGT. TRB rearrangements were amplified by multiplex PCR following a touch-down protocol, with the TRB-A and TRB-B primer pools mixed in one tube. Illumina adapters and sample indices were attached to the amplicons through two consecutive PCR reactions using Phusion HS II polymerase. The amplicons were gel-purified using the NucleoSpin Gel and PCR Clean-up kit, after which quantification was performed by Qubit and quality was checked on an Agilent 2100 Bioanalyzer. Libraries were sequenced on an Illumina MiSeq using 600-cycle, single-indexed, paired-end runs. Per the source publication's procedure: MiXCR version 2.1.12, together with the default MiXCR reference library, was used to align and assemble the TRB reads. A clone was defined by each unique CDR3 nucleotide sequence, and analysis was restricted to productive sequences with at least two reads. Alpha-parameterized diversity profiles (alpha 0 to 5), including the Shannon (alpha 1) and Simpson (alpha 2) indices, were computed with an R script to assess repertoire diversity. Combinatorial TRB VJ usage was calculated with the tcR package and was compared between cohorts by principal component analysis performed with ade4. TCRbeta CDR3s were clustered with GLIPH on cohort pairs matched by age and read depth, and cluster frequencies were compared by Wilcoxon test. TCRdb reprocessed the reads, reporting each CDR3 protein sequence once and no DNA. TCRdb assigned the V and J calls; the authors' analysis was not used. The record for this sample contains more than 7,000 distinct CDR3 sequences. The ten largest clones capture 20% to 25% of the sample.

TRB amplification used roughly 270 ng of peripheral blood genomic DNA, some 40,000 genome equivalents, per sample. This sample also appeared in a second study, on T cell repertoires in aging, cancer and after chemotherapy. From the second report: Donors were distributed across six age groups ranging from 30 or younger to 70 or older, with at least three individuals included per group. Healthy donor control TCR repertoires were recorded over several months to years and showed clear clonal overlap across re-sampling. Several million TCR reads were contained in the full dataset. Compared with age-matched healthy donors, untreated patients with hematological or solid cancers had significantly lower TCR diversity and higher clonality in blood. Declining TCR diversity with age in healthy donors was mainly explained by loss of richness; in cancer patients, loss of evenness also contributed. In both cancer cohorts, the median generation probability rose over the chemotherapy interval, which suggests that the repertoire was reconstituted through rebound thymic output. It was noted by the authors that conclusions about immunological memory after chemotherapy cannot be drawn from the repertoire data. To examine immunoaging and T cell reconstitution after chemotherapy, the study profiled TCR beta repertoires in peripheral blood from healthy donors and cancer patients. Alongside 95 healthy donors serving as a reference group, the cohort included over 200 cancer patients, of whom some 90 had hematological cancers and fewer than 130 had solid cancers. MiXCR versions 2.12 and 3.0.5 were used to process TRB sequences. Repertoire metrics included Shannon diversity, evenness, clonality (one minus evenness), and alpha-parameterized diversity profiles from alpha 0 to 5. The IGoR algorithm was used to compute generation probabilities of clones in paired pre- and post-chemotherapy samples.

The chain is encoded by TRBV6-1 joined to TRBJ1-1. The receptor was derived from a human donor in good health. Sequencing was done on a sample of peripheral blood. For the CDR3, the sequence is CATRRVNTEAFF.